This T cell receptor (beta chain) originates from a study of T cell responses to AZD1222 COVID-19 vaccine (dated by TCRdb to 2020 to 2022). About the full investigation: Because spike-specific TCR depth and breadth did not differ between the two schedules, AZD1222 recipients who got a second dose at roughly 4 weeks were pooled with those who got a second dose at roughly 12 weeks. Trial participants were enrolled into age subgroups of 18-55, 56-69 and 70-plus years, which contained about 150, 28 and 57 TCR-sequenced participants, respectively. A total of over 230 trial participants underwent TCR sequencing, of whom 200 to 220 received two doses of AZD1222 and some 26 received two doses of the MenACWY control vaccine. Here is what the overall study found, with its caveats: After two AZD1222 doses, spike-specific TCR breadth and depth were significantly higher than at day 0 and than in MenACWY recipients. Most participants were white British and females outnumbered males, and the authors suggested that clonal diversity may have been underestimated. Conclusions about previously exposed vaccinees are limited, since just a handful of AZD1222 recipients were seropositive for SARS-CoV-2 at baseline. Because no day 14 peak-response samples were available, repertoires were characterized only after the peak T cell response. The 56-69-year group was small, and its depth increase did not reach significance, likely because of low power. Reportedly, almost half of the unique spike-specific TCRs recognized epitopes lying outside the regions that are mutated in the B.1.351 and B.1.1.7 variants. CD4 TCRs associated with the vaccine covered the entire spike protein, and the dominant responses were in regions 160-218 and 743-854.

This clone was seen more than once but under ten times. The target of this receptor is not known. Base qualities are not recorded, but no much larger clone differs from it by a single base. V was cut back by 3 bases and J by 10 bases, leaving a gap of 13 bases between them. Its CDR3 holds 14 amino acids, cysteine through phenylalanine. Only the CDR3 DNA is retained, 42 bases long and in frame from the first base. CDR1 and CDR2, looked up from the germline V gene, are LGHNT and FRNRAP. The CDR3 regions of human TCRbeta chains were subjected to immunosequencing. The paper's processing steps were these. Repertoire TCRs were matched against a reference library of SARS-CoV-2-specific TCRs generated with the MIRA antigen-specificity platform. Breadth was defined as the fraction of unique TCRs that were SARS-CoV-2-associated, and depth was defined as the fraction of total T cells that were SARS-CoV-2-associated. Using the MIRA data, each spike-specific TCR was mapped to the spike region that the TCR reacts to and placed in a CD4 or CD8 class. Log10-transformed breadth and depth values were compared by one-way ANOVA with Sidak's multiple comparisons tests. Entries here come from immuneACCESS through TCRdb and include only in-frame sequences with V and J called. Some clones fail to appear in such tables; in the studies checked, an unresolved V gene covers under half of the shortfall, and the cause of the remainder is unknown. V and J calls and clone size are given by that table; D and trimming were obtained from the DNA. The sample has roughly 110,000 clones on record, around 91% of them singletons. Roughly a fifth of the sample is in the top ten clones.

This specimen's time point label, per the study, means: baseline before first vaccination. The vaccinee samples were drawn from two UK trials, COV001 and COV002, one of which was a single-blind randomized controlled phase 2/3 trial testing AZD1222 (ChAdOx1 nCoV-19) in healthy adults. Trial participant PBMC samples were collected at day 0 and day 28 after the second dose for TCRbeta chain sequencing. The sequencing used peripheral blood, collected on day 0 of AZD1222 vaccination. The clonotype was recovered from an adult in good health. In this chain, TRBV12-5 is recombined with TRBJ1-6; a confident D gene designation cannot be given. This receptor carries the CDR3 CASGFDIGGSPLHF. At the DNA level, the sequence is TGTGCTAGTGGTTTTGATATCGGTGGCTCACCCCTCCACTTT.